This T cell receptor (beta chain) was sequenced for a study of cytomegalovirus exposure and HLA in healthy donors. Regarding the study as a whole: Investigators reported 150 to 200 TCR beta chains as tied to cytomegalovirus. Later, an analysis found that TCR clusters from the first cohort tended to co-occur in the 120 or so validation repertoires. Confirmation was obtained in vitro that three CMV-associated chains are specific for CMV antigens. The classifier was said to identify cytomegalovirus status with high specificity and sensitivity.

Concerning this clone itself: What it binds is unknown.

TCRdb's table, derived via immunoSEQ multiplex PCR, lists solely in-frame clones and lacks some. The sample consists of 200,000 to 250,000 clones, around four fifths of them appearing once. The V end was cut by 3 bases, the J end by 12 bases, with 15 bases between. CDR1 and CDR2 (germline): SGHAT, FQNNGV. The CDR3 runs to 13 residues. The clonotype was recovered from a woman younger than 30 in good health and CMV-seronegative. The chain employs TRBV11-2 and TRBJ2-1; D remains ambiguous. Sequenced input: PBMCs. The chain's CDR3 is CASSFGDPRRQFF. For the CDR3, the DNA is TGTGCCAGCAGCTTCGGAGACCCAAGAAGGCAGTTCTTC.